This TCR beta chain is from a study of identifying expanded T cells in peripheral blood. The CDR3 is 15 amino acids. CDR1 and CDR2 (germline): ENHRY, SYGVKD. Trimming took 3 bases from V and 2 from J; bases not matched to a gene: 6. During the collection period, no donor immune events like infections were recorded. As for this clone: Antigen: not known.

The repertoire was sequenced with immunoSEQ multiplex PCR; TCRdb's copy has only in-frame clones and lacks some. The sample has approximately 110,000 clones, roughly 91% seen once; the top ten hold about 15%. Notes on the study in general: Roughly two-week clone count variance significantly increased as total template count grew.

Sample: blood. This sequence originates from a person aged 18 to 70 in good health. The V and J genes are TRBV10-3 and TRBJ2-5; TRBD2 matches at 7 bases. The CDR3: CAISDPPGLQETQYF. The DNA of the CDR3 is TGTGCCATCAGTGATCCGCCGGGACTACAAGAGACCCAGTACTTC.